The present T cell receptor beta chain was sequenced within a study of shared clonotypes between healthy human individuals. Findings of the study overall: Non-shared clonotypes displayed generation probabilities falling below those of clonotypes present in all four donors.

CD4+ cell separation produced CD45RA+ naive and CD45RA-negative memory subsets. V lost 5 bases to trimming and J lost 3 bases; unmatched junction nucleotides: 8. CDR1 and CDR2 from the germline V gene are MDHEN and SYDVKM. The CDR3 sequence is 16 residues long. Concerning this clone itself: The target antigen is unknown.

Assay: immunoSEQ multiplex PCR; the TCRdb copy retains only in-frame clones and omits some. Of roughly 1.4 million clones in the sample, approximately 98.5% were seen once. The TCR originated in a man aged 25-45 years in good health. The chain joins TRBV28 to TRBJ2-2; 8 positions match TRBD2. The sample comprised naive CD4+ T cells sorted from blood. Documented subset: CD45RA+ positively selected. The CDR3 reads CASSAGRGTYTGELFF. DNA of the CDR3: TGTGCCAGCAGTGCCGGGAGGGGGACCTACACCGGGGAGCTGTTTTTT.